One sample yielded the 27 T cell receptor beta chains listed below, sequenced in a study of shared clonotypes between healthy human individuals (dated by TCRdb to the early 2020s). Library preparation employed the immunoSEQ multiplex PCR assay. This immuneACCESS table, as held by TCRdb, lists in-frame sequences with V and J called but not all clones. Of the missing ones, under half trace to an unresolved V gene in checked studies; the others have no known cause. This sample comprises about 2.1 million clones, approximately 94% of them detected only once. The top ten clonotypes cover 1.7% of the sample. CD8 naive samples were CD45RO-negative cells positively selected for CCR7, giving a CD45RA+CCR7+ population that excluded TemRA cells. Sample: naive CD8+ T cells from PBMCs. Interpreted using the paper, the cell subset or site label stands for: CD45RA+CCR7+. These receptors were collected from a man aged 18 to 35 in good health. Some clones in this sample may be carry-over from other donors' samples.

The chain employs TRBV27 and TRBJ2-7; 7 bases are shared with TRBD1. V was pared by 8 bases and J by 1 base, with 8 bases of the junction left unmatched. The CDR3 consists of 14 residues. From germline, CDR1 is MNHEY and CDR2 SMNVEV (reference sequence). The CDR3 is CASGDRDASYEQYF. For the CDR3, the DNA is TGTGCCAGCGGCGACAGGGACGCTTCCTACGAGCAGTACTTC.

Turning to this clone: Other nucleotide sequences from this sample produce the same CDR3. The chain has TRBV7-8 and TRBJ1-1, with D perhaps matching TRBD1 (5 bases). The CDR3 has 13 amino acids. Germline loops: CDR1 SGHVS, CDR2 FQNEAQ. Trimming removed 3 bases at V and 4 bases at J, with 9 bases between. The CDR3 DNA reads TGTGCCAGCAGCTTGGGGGGGGGCACTGAAGCTTTCTTT. Protein product: CASSLGGGTEAFF.

On this clone: The sample carries other DNA sequences with the same CDR3. The chain is built from TRBV7-9 and TRBJ2-1, with D hard to call. V lost 4 bases, J lost 4 bases, and 5 bases lay in between. The CDR3 runs 12 residues. Looked up from germline, CDR1 is SEHNR and CDR2 is FQNEAQ (reference sequence). The CDR3 region has the DNA TGTGCCAGCAGCTCCACGTACAATGAGCAGTTCTTC. Protein: CASSSTYNEQFF. The whole variable domain, filled in from reference TRBV7-9 and TRBJ2-1, reads DTGVSQNPRHKITKRGQNVTFRCDPISEHNRLYWYRQTLGQGPEFLTYFQNEAQLEKSRLLSDRFSAERPKGSFSTLEIQRTEQGDSAMYLCASSSTYNEQFFGPGTRLTVL.

The CDR3 reads CASRRQGNQPQHF. CDR3 in DNA: TGTGCCAGCAGACGGCAGGGCAATCAGCCCCAGCATTTT. The V call is TRBV6-5, the J call TRBJ1-5; D is unclear. CDR3 length: 13 amino acids. V lost 6 bases and J lost 2, with 8 bases in between. Germline V lookup: CDR1 MNHEY, CDR2 SVGAGI.

This CDR3 is CASSQDPGLIPVQYF. CDR3 bases: TGCGCCAGCAGCCAAGATCCGGGACTGATTCCGGTGCAGTACTTC. The chain couples TRBV4-3 to TRBJ2-7; D perhaps matches TRBD2 (6 bases). The germline CDR1 and CDR2 sequences are LGHNA and YSLEER. This CDR3 has 15 amino acids. V lost 0 bases and J 9 bases, leaving 18 bases between the germline ends.

The rearrangement joins TRBV15 to TRBJ2-1, with TRBD2 matching over 7 bases. Germline lookup yields CDR1 LNHNV and CDR2 YYDKDF (reference sequence). This CDR3 has 13 residues. V gave up 5 bases and J gave up 10 bases; unmatched junction bases: 8. CDR3 residues: CATSSGRVREQFF. As DNA, the CDR3 is TGTGCCACCAGCTCTGGGAGGGTCCGGGAGCAGTTCTTC.

The rearrangement links TRBV27 to TRBJ2-1; D uncertain. V was clipped by 1 base and J by 5 bases, with 18 bases between them. This CDR3 spans 17 amino acids. Looked up from germline, CDR1 is MNHEY and CDR2 is SMNVEV (reference sequence). The CDR3 DNA reads TGTGCCAGCAGTTTATTGGCCCGCAGCCCGCCTAACAATGAGCAGTTCTTC. The encoded protein is CASSLLARSPPNNEQFF.

This clone was detected once. J is TRBJ2-1 and V is TRBV5-4, with D hard to call. Germline V CDR1 and CDR2: SGHNT, YYREEE (reference sequence). V lost 2 bases, J lost 0 bases, and 9 bases lay in between. There are 15 residues in the CDR3. Here the CDR3 DNA reads TGTGCCAGCAGCTTACTGCGAGGCTCCTACAATGAGCAGTTCTTC. This codes for CASSLLRGSYNEQFF.

The V gene is TRBV27, the J gene TRBJ2-7; the D gene is possibly TRBD2 (6 bases). Deletions cut 3 bases from V and 4 bases from J, with 22 bases between. Germline CDR1 MNHEY, CDR2 SMNVEV (reference sequence). The CDR3 is 17 residues long. The CDR3 here is CASSFLIPGRTNYEQYF. The CDR3 nucleotides read TGTGCCAGCAGTTTTTTAATCCCGGGACGGACTAATTACGAGCAGTACTTC.

The rearrangement links TRBV19 to TRBJ2-7; D gene uncertain. The CDR3 contains 15 residues. Trimming pared 1 base from V and 2 bases from J, leaving 12 bases between. Germline assignment: CDR1 LNHDA and CDR2 SQIVND (reference sequence). CDR3 sequence reads: CASSIVRDGAYEQYF. DNA for the CDR3: TGTGCCAGTAGTATAGTGAGAGACGGTGCCTACGAGCAGTACTTC.

J is TRBJ2-7 and V is TRBV4-3; 7 bases map to TRBD2. The V gene's germline CDR1 is LGHNA and CDR2 YSLEER. The CDR3 is 14 residues long. V shed 3 bases, J shed 5 bases, and the junction held 7 bases outside the gene matches. This CDR3 is CASSHGLESHEQYF. CDR3 DNA sequence: TGCGCCAGCAGCCATGGACTAGAAAGTCACGAGCAGTACTTC.

The chain couples TRBV11-2 to TRBJ2-7, with D uncertain. The germline gives CDR1 SGHAT, CDR2 FQNNGV. V gave up 7 bases and J gave up 3 bases, with 16 bases separating them. The CDR3 is made up of 14 amino acids. CDR3 sequence: CASNPMGPRYEQYF. CDR3 DNA sequence: TGTGCCAGCAACCCCATGGGTCCTCGCTACGAGCAGTACTTC.

The V call is TRBV2, the J call TRBJ2-1; TRBD2 agrees at 7 bases. CDR3 length: 13 amino acids. The germline V gene has CDR1 SNHLY and CDR2 FYNNEI. The junction had 5 bases not matched to a gene; V was cut back by 7 bases and J by 5 bases. CDR3 region: CASTGTKNNEQFF. CDR3 nucleotide sequence: TGTGCCAGCACCGGGACTAAGAACAATGAGCAGTTCTTC.

The J gene is TRBJ2-7, the V gene TRBV28; possible D gene TRBD1, 6 bases. CDR1 and CDR2 from the germline V gene are MDHEN and SYDVKM. V was trimmed by 5 bases and J by 2 bases, leaving 16 bases between them. CDR3 length: 15 residues. CDR3 amino acids: CASSTTGTLAYEQYF. The CDR3 coding sequence is TGTGCCAGCAGTACCACCGGGACACTGGCCTACGAGCAGTACTTC.

Concerning this clone itself: The same CDR3 also results from other DNA sequences found in this sample. The chain has TRBV28 and TRBJ2-7; D is undetermined. V was trimmed by 2 bases and J by 3 bases, leaving 8 bases between them. This CDR3 region has 13 residues. CDR1 and CDR2 from the germline V gene are MDHEN and SYDVKM. CDR3 in amino acids: CASSLGLGYEQYF. The DNA for the CDR3 is TGTGCCAGCAGTTTAGGGTTGGGCTACGAGCAGTACTTC.

The genes are TRBV11-2 and TRBJ2-3; weak D call: TRBD2 (6 bases). This CDR3 is built from 15 residues. Trimming took off 4 bases at V and 2 bases at J, with 13 bases between the two ends. Germline CDR1 reads SGHAT; CDR2 reads FQNNGV. CDR3 amino acids: CASSSKADYTDTQYF. Here the CDR3 DNA reads TGTGCCAGCAGCTCAAAAGCGGACTACACAGATACGCAGTATTTT.

This chain connects TRBV5-4 to TRBJ1-2; D may be TRBD1 (6 bases). The CDR3 loop spans 16 amino acids. CDR1 and CDR2 from the germline V gene are SGHNT and YYREEE (reference sequence). The V gene lost 0 bases and the J gene lost 5 bases, with 17 bases spanning the gap. The CDR3 DNA reads TGTGCCAGCAGCTTGGGACAGGCTCTTCTTTCGTATGGCTACACCTTC. Translation: CASSLGQALLSYGYTF.

V usage is TRBV27 and J usage is TRBJ2-1; no reliable D call. Germline CDR1 reads MNHEY; CDR2 reads SMNVEV (reference sequence). The CDR3 totals 13 residues. V lost 8 bases and J lost 6, with 14 bases in between. CDR3 protein: CASRSPALNEQFF. The DNA for the CDR3 is TGTGCCAGCCGTTCCCCCGCCCTCAATGAGCAGTTCTTC.

This chain connects TRBV2 to TRBJ1-6, with D maybe TRBD1 (6 bases). This CDR3 spans 13 amino acids. The germline V gene encodes CDR1 SNHLY and CDR2 FYNNEI. The germline V and J ends were trimmed by 7 bases and 7 bases, with 11 bases remaining between them. The CDR3 bases are TGTGCCAGCAAACAGGGAGCGAATTCACCCCTCCACTTT. Translated: CASKQGANSPLHF.

Remarks on this clone: Other DNA sequences in this specimen translate into the identical CDR3. The chain combines TRBV5-1 with TRBJ2-7; no reliable D call. Germline V gene sequence: CDR1 SGHRS, CDR2 YFSETQ. The V end lost 0 bases, the J end lost 2 bases, and 9 bases lay between the germline ends. This CDR3 region has 14 residues. CDR3 sequence (DNA): TGCGCCAGCAGCTTGGGTGGCACGGCCTACGAGCAGTACTTC. Protein sequence: CASSLGGTAYEQYF.

The chain carries TRBV7-8 and TRBJ2-3, with D possibly TRBD2 on 6 matching bases. The CDR3 loop spans 15 amino acids. Germline V gene data show CDR1 as SGHVS and CDR2 as FQNEAQ. V dropped 4 bases and J dropped 5 bases, with 16 bases sitting between them. The CDR3 sequence: CASSSSPGRGDTQYF. The CDR3 region has the DNA TGTGCCAGCAGCTCCTCTCCCGGGAGAGGAGATACGCAGTATTTT.

The rearrangement links TRBV7-9 to TRBJ2-3; 11 nucleotides agree with TRBD2. The ends lost 5 bases at V and 2 bases at J; junction bases unmatched: 6. This CDR3 is built from 16 residues. Germline values: CDR1 SEHNR, CDR2 FQNEAQ (reference sequence). This chain's CDR3 is CASSLRLAGLTDTQYF. The DNA for the CDR3 is TGTGCCAGCAGCCTTCGACTAGCGGGGCTCACAGATACGCAGTATTTT.

This clone was seen just once. This chain links TRBV9 with TRBJ1-5; no definite D call. V was cut by 4 bases and J by 2 bases, with 7 bases left in between. Germline V CDR1 and CDR2: SGDLS, YYNGEE. This CDR3 spans 13 amino acids. The CDR3 protein is CASSSRGNQPQHF. CDR3 DNA sequence: TGTGCCAGCAGCTCGAGGGGCAATCAGCCCCAGCATTTT.

The chain employs TRBV28 and TRBJ2-2, with 7 bases aligning to TRBD1. The length of the CDR3 is 15 residues. After removal of 3 bases from V and 0 bases from J, the junction contained 1 base not matched to a gene. Germline V gene data show CDR1 as MDHEN and CDR2 as SYDVKM. CDR3 sequence reads: CASSLGQTNTGELFF. DNA for the CDR3: TGTGCCAGCAGTTTGGGACAGACGAACACCGGGGAGCTGTTTTTT.

Comments on this clone: The same CDR3 can be traced to other DNA sequences in this sample. The DNA of the CDR3 is TGTGCCATCAGTGAGTCGGGGAGCTCCTACGAGCAGTACTTC. It is translated as CAISESGSSYEQYF. The genes are TRBV10-3 and TRBJ2-7; D possibly corresponds to TRBD2 (5 bases). Trimming took off 0 bases at V and 0 bases at J, with 6 bases between the two ends. This CDR3 is 14 amino acids long. CDR1 and CDR2 (germline): ENHRY, SYGVKD.

V and J are TRBV7-7 and TRBJ2-7; maybe TRBD1 (6 bases). This CDR3 has 13 amino acids. Germline CDR1 SSHAT, CDR2 FNYEAQ (reference sequence). V lost 5 bases, J lost 3 bases, and 11 bases lay in between. The CDR3 here is CASSRVDSYEQYF. CDR3 sequence (DNA): TGTGCCAGCAGCAGAGTGGACAGCTACGAGCAGTACTTC.

The V call is TRBV2, the J call TRBJ2-1; possible D gene TRBD1, 6 bases. Trimming stripped 1 base from V and 8 bases from J, with 15 bases between. Germline V gene sequence: CDR1 SNHLY, CDR2 FYNNEI. This CDR3 comprises 15 residues. The CDR3 sequence: CASSEGQGIRDEQFF. The CDR3 DNA reads as TGTGCCAGCAGTGAAGGGCAGGGGATAAGAGATGAGCAGTTCTTC.